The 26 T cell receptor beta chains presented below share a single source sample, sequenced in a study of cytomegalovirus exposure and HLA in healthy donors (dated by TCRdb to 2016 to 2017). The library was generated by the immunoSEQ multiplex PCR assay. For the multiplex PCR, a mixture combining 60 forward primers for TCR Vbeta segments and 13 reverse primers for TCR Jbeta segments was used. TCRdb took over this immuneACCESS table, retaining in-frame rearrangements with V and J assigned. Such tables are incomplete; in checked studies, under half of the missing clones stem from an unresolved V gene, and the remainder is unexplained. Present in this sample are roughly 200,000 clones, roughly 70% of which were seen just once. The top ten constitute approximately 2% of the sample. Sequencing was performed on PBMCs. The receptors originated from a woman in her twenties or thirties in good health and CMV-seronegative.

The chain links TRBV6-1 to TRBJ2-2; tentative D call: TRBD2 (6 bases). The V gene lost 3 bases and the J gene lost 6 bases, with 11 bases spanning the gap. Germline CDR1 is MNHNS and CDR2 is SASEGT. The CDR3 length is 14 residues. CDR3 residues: CASSEGREAGELFF. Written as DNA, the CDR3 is TGTGCCAGCAGTGAGGGCAGGGAGGCCGGGGAGCTGTTTTTT.

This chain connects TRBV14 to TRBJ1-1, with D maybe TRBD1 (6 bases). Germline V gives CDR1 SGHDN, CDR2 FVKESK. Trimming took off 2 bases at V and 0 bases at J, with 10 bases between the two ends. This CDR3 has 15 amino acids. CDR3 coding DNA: TGTGCCAGCAGCCAATGGAGGACAGTGAACACTGAAGCTTTCTTT. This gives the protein CASSQWRTVNTEAFF.

The CDR3 nucleotides read TGCGCCAGCAGCTTTGGACAGGGGGCGGAGGGCTACACCTTC. It yields the protein CASSFGQGAEGYTF. The V gene is TRBV5-1, the J gene TRBJ1-2; 11 bases line up with TRBD1. Per the germline V gene, CDR1 is SGHRS and CDR2 is YFSETQ. The CDR3 spans 14 residues. With 2 bases clipped from V and 8 bases from J, the junction kept 5 bases outside the gene matches.

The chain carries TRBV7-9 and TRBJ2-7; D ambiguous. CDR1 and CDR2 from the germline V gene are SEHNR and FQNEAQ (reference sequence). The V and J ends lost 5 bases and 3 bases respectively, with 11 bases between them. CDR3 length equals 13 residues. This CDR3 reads CASSEQPDYEQYF. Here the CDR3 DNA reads TGTGCCAGCAGCGAGCAACCCGACTACGAGCAGTACTTC.

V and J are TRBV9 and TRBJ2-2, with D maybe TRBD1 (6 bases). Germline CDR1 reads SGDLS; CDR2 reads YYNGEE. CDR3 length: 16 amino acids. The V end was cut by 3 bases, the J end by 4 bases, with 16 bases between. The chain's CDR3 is CASSARTTGITGELFF. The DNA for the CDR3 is TGTGCCAGCAGCGCCCGGACAACAGGGATCACCGGGGAGCTGTTTTTT.

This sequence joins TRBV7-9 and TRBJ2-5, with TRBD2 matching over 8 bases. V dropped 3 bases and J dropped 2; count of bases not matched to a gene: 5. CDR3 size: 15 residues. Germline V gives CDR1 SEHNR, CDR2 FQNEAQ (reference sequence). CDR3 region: CASSFRREGQETQYF. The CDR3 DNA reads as TGTGCCAGCAGCTTCAGACGGGAGGGTCAAGAGACCCAGTACTTC.

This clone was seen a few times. Written as DNA, the CDR3 is TGTGCCAGCTCACTCCCGACTAGCGGAGCCTACGAGCAGTACTTC. It codes for CASSLPTSGAYEQYF. V and J are TRBV18 and TRBJ2-7; 9 bases match TRBD2. Germline CDR1 KGHSH, CDR2 LQKENI. After removal of 4 bases from V and 2 bases from J, the junction contained 6 bases not matched to a gene. CDR3 length: 15 amino acids.

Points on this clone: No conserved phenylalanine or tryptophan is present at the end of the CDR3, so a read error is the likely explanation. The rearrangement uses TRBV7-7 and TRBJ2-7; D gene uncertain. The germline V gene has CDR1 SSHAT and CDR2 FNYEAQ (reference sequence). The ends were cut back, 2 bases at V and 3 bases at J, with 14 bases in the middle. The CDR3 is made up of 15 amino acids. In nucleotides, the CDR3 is TGTGCCAGCAGCTTACGGCCATCTAGTAGCTACGAGCAGTACCTC. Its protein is CASSLRPSSSYEQYL.

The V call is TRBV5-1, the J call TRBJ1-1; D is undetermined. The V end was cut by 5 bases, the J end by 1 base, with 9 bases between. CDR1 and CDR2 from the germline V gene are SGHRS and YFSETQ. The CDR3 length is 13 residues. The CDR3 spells CASRYYGNTEAFF. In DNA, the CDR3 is TGCGCCAGCAGATATTACGGGAACACTGAAGCTTTCTTT.

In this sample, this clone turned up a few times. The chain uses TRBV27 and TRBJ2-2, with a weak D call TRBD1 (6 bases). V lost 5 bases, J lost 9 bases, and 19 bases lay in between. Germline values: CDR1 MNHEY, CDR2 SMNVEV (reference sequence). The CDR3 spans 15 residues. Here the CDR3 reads CASSKTGTQGRELFF. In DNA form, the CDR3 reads TGTGCCAGCAGTAAAACCGGGACACAAGGGAGGGAGCTGTTTTTT.

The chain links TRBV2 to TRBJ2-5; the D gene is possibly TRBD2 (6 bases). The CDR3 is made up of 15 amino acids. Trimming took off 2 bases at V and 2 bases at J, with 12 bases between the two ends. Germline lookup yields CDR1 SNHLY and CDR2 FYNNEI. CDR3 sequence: CASSESRAGQETQYF. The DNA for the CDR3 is TGTGCCAGCAGTGAAAGCCGGGCGGGGCAAGAGACCCAGTACTTC.

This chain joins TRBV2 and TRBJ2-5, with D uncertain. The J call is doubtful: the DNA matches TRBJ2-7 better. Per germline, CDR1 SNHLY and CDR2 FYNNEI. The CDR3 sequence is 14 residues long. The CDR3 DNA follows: TGTGCCAGCACTAGGGTCCCTAGCTCCTACGAGCAGTACTTC. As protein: CASTRVPSSYEQYF.

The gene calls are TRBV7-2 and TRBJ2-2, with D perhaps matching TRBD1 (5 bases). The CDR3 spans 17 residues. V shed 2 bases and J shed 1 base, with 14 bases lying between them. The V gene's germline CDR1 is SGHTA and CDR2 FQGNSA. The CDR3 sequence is CASSLLGPRGNTGELFF. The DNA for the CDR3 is TGTGCCAGCAGCTTATTGGGGCCACGAGGGAACACCGGGGAGCTGTTTTTT.

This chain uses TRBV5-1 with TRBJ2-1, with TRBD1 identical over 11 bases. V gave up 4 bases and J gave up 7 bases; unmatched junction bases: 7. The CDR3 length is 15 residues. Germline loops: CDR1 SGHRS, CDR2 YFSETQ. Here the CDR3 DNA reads TGCGCCAGCAGCCTCTGGACAGGGGGCGAGAATGAGCAGTTCTTC. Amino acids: CASSLWTGGENEQFF.

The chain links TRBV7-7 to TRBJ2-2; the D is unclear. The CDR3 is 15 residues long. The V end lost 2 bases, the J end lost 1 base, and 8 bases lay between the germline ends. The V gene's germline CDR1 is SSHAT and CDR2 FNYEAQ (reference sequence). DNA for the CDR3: TGTGCCAGCAGCTTAAGTTCGGTGAACACCGGGGAGCTGTTTTTT. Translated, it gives CASSLSSVNTGELFF.

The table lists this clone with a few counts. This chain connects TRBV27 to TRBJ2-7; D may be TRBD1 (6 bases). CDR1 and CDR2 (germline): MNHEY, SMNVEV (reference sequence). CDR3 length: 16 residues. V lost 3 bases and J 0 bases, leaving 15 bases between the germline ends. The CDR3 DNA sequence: TGTGCCAGCAGTTTTGGGGGTCCAGGGGTCTCCTACGAGCAGTACTTC. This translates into CASSFGGPGVSYEQYF.

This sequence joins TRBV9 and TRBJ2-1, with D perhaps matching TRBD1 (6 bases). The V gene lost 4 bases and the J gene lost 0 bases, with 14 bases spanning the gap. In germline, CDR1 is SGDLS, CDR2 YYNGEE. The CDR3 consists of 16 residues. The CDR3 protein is CASSIATGSSYNEQFF. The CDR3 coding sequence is TGTGCCAGCAGCATTGCGACAGGCAGCTCCTACAATGAGCAGTTCTTC.

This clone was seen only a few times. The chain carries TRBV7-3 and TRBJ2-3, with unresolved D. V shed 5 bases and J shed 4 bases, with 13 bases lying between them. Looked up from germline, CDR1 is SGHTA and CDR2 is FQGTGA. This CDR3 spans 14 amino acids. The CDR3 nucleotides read TGTGCCAGCAGCCCAAGTCGGGTCGCAGATACGCAGTATTTT. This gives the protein CASSPSRVADTQYF.

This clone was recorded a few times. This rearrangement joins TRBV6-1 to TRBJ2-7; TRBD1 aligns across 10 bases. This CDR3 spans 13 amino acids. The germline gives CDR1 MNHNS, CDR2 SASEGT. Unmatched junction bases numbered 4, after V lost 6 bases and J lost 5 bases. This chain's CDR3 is CASRDRGLDEQYF. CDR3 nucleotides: TGTGCCAGCAGAGACAGGGGGCTGGACGAGCAGTACTTC.

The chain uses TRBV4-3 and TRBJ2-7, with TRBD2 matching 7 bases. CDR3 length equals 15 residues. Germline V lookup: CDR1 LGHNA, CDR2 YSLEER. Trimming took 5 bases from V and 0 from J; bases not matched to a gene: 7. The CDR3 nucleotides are TGCGCCAGCAGCTTAAGCGGGGCCAGCTCCTACGAGCAGTACTTC. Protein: CASSLSGASSYEQYF.

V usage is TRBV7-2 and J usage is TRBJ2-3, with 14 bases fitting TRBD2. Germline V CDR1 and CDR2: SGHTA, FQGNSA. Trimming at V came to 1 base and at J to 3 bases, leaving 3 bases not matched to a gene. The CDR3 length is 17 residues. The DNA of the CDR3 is TGTGCCAGCAGCTTAGTTGGGACTAGCGGGAGTACAGATACGCAGTATTTT. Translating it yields CASSLVGTSGSTDTQYF.

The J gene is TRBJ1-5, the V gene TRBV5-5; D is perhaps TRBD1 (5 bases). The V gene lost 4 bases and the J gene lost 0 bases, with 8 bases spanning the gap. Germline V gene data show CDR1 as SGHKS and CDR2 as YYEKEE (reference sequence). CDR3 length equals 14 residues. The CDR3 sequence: CASSAGLSNQPQHF. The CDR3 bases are TGTGCCAGCAGCGCGGGGCTTAGCAATCAGCCCCAGCATTTT.

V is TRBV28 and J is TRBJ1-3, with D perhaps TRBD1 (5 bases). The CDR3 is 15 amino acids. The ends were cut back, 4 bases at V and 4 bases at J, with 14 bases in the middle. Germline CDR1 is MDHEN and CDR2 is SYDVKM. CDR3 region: CASSSFRQGGNTIYF. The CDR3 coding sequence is TGTGCCAGCAGTTCCTTTCGGCAGGGAGGAAACACCATATATTTT.

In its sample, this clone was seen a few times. The CDR3 loop reads CTISMAGLSSYNEQFF. CDR3 in DNA: TGTACCATCTCCATGGCAGGGCTTAGCTCCTACAATGAGCAGTTCTTC. The chain recombines TRBV7-9 with TRBJ2-1, with D perhaps matching TRBD1 (5 bases). The germline CDR1 and CDR2 sequences are SEHNR and FQNEAQ (reference sequence). This CDR3 is built from 16 residues.

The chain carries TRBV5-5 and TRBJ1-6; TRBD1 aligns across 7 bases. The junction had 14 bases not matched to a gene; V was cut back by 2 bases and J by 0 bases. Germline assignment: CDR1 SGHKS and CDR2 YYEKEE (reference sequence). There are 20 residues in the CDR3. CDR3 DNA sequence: TGTGCCAGCAGCTTTACCCCAGTACAGGGGCGAGGCTCCTATAATTCACCCCTCCACTTT. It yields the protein CASSFTPVQGRGSYNSPLHF.

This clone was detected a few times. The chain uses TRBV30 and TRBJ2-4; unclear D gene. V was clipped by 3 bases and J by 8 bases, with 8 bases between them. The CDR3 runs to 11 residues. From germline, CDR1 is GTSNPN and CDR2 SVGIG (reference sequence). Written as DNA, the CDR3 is TGTGCCTGGAGAACGTCGGACATTCAGTACTTC. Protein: CAWRTSDIQYF.